The clone carrying this T cell receptor (beta chain) has just one count. Clones were sequenced by immunoSEQ multiplex PCR, and TCRdb holds only the in-frame ones, with some missing. This table holds about 270,000 clones, under 95% found once. These data are taken from a study of blood T cell repertoires in COVID-19. Study as a whole: Sources were T cells, B-cell-depleted T cells, or PBMCs; the material itself was cDNA or gDNA.

Participants spanned ages roughly 18 to 95 years and resided in roughly 22 US areas. CDR1 LNHDA and CDR2 SQIVND come from the germline V gene (reference sequence). V lost 6 bases and J lost 3, with 14 bases in between. The CDR3 consists of 14 residues. This sequence joins TRBV19 and TRBJ1-1, with D possibly being TRBD1 (5 bases). Sequencing input: PBMCs or T cells enriched from blood (not recorded which). The TCR sequence derives from a man aged 40-49 years who had been exposed to COVID-19. Here the CDR3 DNA reads TGTGCCAGTAGACCTTCGGAGGGGTACACTGAAGCTTTCTTT. Protein sequence: CASRPSEGYTEAFF.